The present T cell receptor beta chain was sequenced within a study of T-cell memory formation after mild COVID-19. Overall study: The study found TCR clusters largely donor specific.

General study points: Contracting CD8+ clones were enriched in EMRA, CD4+ mainly in CM and EM.

Germline V lookup: CDR1 SGHTA, CDR2 FQGNSA. The V gene lost 4 bases and the J gene lost 9 bases, with 11 bases spanning the gap. CDR3 length: 12 amino acids. Constant-segment primers and 5'RACE yielded cDNA libraries for TCR alpha and TCR beta, each carrying sample barcodes and UMIs. TCRdb used MiXCR to reprocess the 5' RACE reads, holding one entry per CDR3 protein. Here the sample spans about 390,000 distinct CDR3 sequences, under 25% being singletons. This clonotype appeared a few times. Its target is unknown. This clonotype originated in an adult woman who had mild COVID-19 (a few samples of this study predate the infection). Cell type and time point are not known. The chain recombines TRBV7-2 with TRBJ2-3; no reliable D call. The sequenced sample consisted of PBMCs or a T cell subset sorted from them (not recorded which). CDR3 in amino acids: CASSYNADTQYF. The CDR3 DNA follows: TGTGCCAGCAGCTACAACGCGGACACGCAGTATTTT.